This TCR beta chain was sequenced for a study of shared clonotypes between healthy human individuals. At the deep level, the assay was run. Some clones are missing from TCRdb's copy, which holds only in-frame ones; the method was immunoSEQ multiplex PCR. Of approximately 2.1 million clones in the sample, 85% to 95% were seen once. The investigators split CD4+ cells into a CD45RA+ naive subset and a CD45RA-negative memory subset. There are 13 residues in the CDR3. From germline, CDR1 is MNHEY and CDR2 SMNVEV (reference sequence). Study results and limitations: Having only a few donors restricted how much genetic and exposure-history diversity was captured. All-four-donor shared clonotypes had higher generation probabilities than non-shared clonotypes did.

Worth noting for this clone: The antigen is unknown. The junction shows a germline mismatch at one end, possibly a read error.

This clonotype was sampled from a man aged 18-30 years in good health. Some clones in this sample may be carry-over from other donors' samples. The chain joins TRBV27 to TRBJ2-3; D is uncertain. The material sequenced was naive CD4+ T cells from PBMCs. The subset: CD45RA+ positively selected. This CDR3 reads CAGSLYGTDTQYF. The CDR3 DNA is TGTGCCGGCAGTTTATATGGTACAGATACGCAGTATTTT.